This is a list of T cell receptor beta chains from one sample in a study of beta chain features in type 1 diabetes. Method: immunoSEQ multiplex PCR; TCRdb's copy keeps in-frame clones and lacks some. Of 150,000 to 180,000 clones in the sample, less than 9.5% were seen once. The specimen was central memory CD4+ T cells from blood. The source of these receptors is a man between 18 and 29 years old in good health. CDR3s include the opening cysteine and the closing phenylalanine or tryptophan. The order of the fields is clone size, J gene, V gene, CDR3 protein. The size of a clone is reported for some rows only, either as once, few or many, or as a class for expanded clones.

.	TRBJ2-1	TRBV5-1	CASSFGQYNEQFF
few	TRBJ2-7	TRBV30	CAWTRGTATYEQYF
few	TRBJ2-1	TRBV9	CASSQGLEKNEQFF
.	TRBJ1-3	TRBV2	CASGGPGVSGNTIYF
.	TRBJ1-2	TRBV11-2	CASSLDAGQGGVYGYTF
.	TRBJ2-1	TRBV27	CASSFRQTSTSYNEQFF
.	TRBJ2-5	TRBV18	CASSPPSGGAETQYF
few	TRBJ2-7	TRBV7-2	CASKSGLSSYEQYF
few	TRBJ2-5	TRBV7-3	CASSLGLAVEETQYF
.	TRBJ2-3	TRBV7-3	CASSQNAGRTDTQYF
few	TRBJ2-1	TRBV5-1	CASSLGVAYNEQFF
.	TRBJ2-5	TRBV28	CASSPPGTFFRQQYF
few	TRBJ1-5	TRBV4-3	CASSTGFGNQPQHF
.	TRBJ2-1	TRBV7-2	CASSQMVNEQFF
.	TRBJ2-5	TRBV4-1	CASSQGPGLEQETQYF
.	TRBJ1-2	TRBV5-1	CASSLGELRRGYTF
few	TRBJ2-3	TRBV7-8	CASSQYTDTQYF
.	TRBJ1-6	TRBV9	CASSVGVRDQSPLHF
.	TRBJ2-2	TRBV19	CASTNTGGSGELFF
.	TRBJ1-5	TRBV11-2	CASSLDRNNQPQHF
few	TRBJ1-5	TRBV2	CASIRGYNQPQHF
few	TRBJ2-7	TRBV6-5	CASSRVYEQYF
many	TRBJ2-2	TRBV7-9	CASSSANTGELFF
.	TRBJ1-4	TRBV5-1	CASSLEQRQGGEKLFF
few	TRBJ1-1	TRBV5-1	CASSSTGTGSNTEAFF
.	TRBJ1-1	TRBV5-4	CASSLGVTGGAGINTEAFF
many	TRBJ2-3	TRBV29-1	CSVIADRDGEDTQYF
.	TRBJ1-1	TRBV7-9	CASSLLRTGGTEAFF
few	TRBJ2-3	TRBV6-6	CASSYIAGGSDTQYF
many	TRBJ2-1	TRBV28	CASSTGTGYYNEQFF
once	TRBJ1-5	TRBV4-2	CASSLEGGNSNQPQHF
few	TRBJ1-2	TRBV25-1	CASSEGGGGAQSYTF
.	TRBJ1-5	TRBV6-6	CASSYSGQGYRPQHF
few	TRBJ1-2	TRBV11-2	CASSPVRGQRDGYTF
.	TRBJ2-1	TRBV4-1	CASSLTSGRIGEQFF
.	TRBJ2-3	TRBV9	CASSVTSVPADTQYF
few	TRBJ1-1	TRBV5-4	CASSLGGTGRLGAFF
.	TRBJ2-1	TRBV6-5	CASRAGVGYNEQFF
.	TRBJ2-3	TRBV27	CASSLYPTSTDTQYF
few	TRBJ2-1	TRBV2	CASNPTSGDLNEQFF
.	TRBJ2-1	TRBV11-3	CASSHPQGDYSNEQFF